What follows is one TCR beta chain and its context. This entry is derived from a study of blood T cell repertoires in COVID-19. The overall study: PBMCs, B-cell-depleted T cells, or T cells were the source of the cDNA or gDNA that made up the material.

Authors' data handling: Estimation of nucleated cell counts was performed using reference gene primer amplification. Sequencing was performed with immunoSEQ multiplex PCR; in TCRdb, only in-frame clones are kept and a portion is missing. The D gene and trimming were derived from the DNA, and the V and J assignments and clone size from that table. The sample yields over 300,000 clones, 65% to 90% seen once. V shed 4 bases, J shed 4 bases, and the junction held 5 bases outside the gene matches. CDR1 is SGDLS, CDR2 YYNGEE, per germline. CDR3 length equals 15 residues. This receptor was identified in a human donor in a cohort sampled during active COVID-19. The chain links TRBV9 to TRBJ2-4; TRBD1 aligns across 10 bases. Material: peripheral blood. The CDR3 DNA is TGTGCCAGCAGCCCCGCGGGACAGGGGAAAAACATTCAGTACTTC. Translation: CASSPAGQGKNIQYF. Full variable domain (missing parts from reference TRBV9 and TRBJ2-4): DSGVTQTPKHLITATGQRVTLRCSPRSGDLSVYWYQQSLDQGLQFLIQYYNGEERAKGNILERFSAQQFPDLHSELNLSSLELGDSALYFCASSPAGQGKNIQYFGAGTRLSVL.